These 16 T cell receptor beta chains share one sample of origin, sequenced in a study of shared clonotypes between healthy human individuals. Clones were read by immunoSEQ multiplex PCR, and TCRdb kept only the in-frame ones, dropping some. This table has 2,500,000 or so clones, approximately 90% appearing once. Sequencing input: naive CD4+ T cells from PBMCs. The subset was: CD45RA+ positively selected. Source of these receptors: a man aged 18 to 29 in good health. Some clones in this sample may be carry-over from other donors' samples.

The chain joins TRBV4-2 to TRBJ2-1, with D possibly matching TRBD1 (6 bases). CDR3 size: 18 residues. The V end lost 7 bases, the J end lost 8 bases, and 30 bases lay between the germline ends. Germline lookup yields CDR1 LGHNA and CDR2 YNFKEQ. CDR3 amino acids: CASTPGEYLSPKGDEQFF. CDR3 DNA: TGTGCCAGCACCCCAGGGGAGTATCTCTCTCCTAAGGGGGATGAGCAGTTCTTC.

The genes are TRBV28 and TRBJ1-5; 7 positions match TRBD1. The CDR3 length is 17 residues. Germline loops: CDR1 MDHEN, CDR2 SYDVKM. Trimming took 7 bases from V and 0 from J; bases not matched to a gene: 12. The CDR3 nucleotides are TGTGCCAGCACCGAGGAGGGGGCTATAGGTAGCAATCAGCCCCAGCATTTT. This encodes CASTEEGAIGSNQPQHF.

The rearrangement links TRBV6-1 to TRBJ2-7; tentatively, D is TRBD1 (6 bases). Germline loops: CDR1 MNHNS, CDR2 SASEGT. The CDR3 sequence is 15 residues long. With 2 bases removed from V and 0 bases from J, the gap between germline ends came to 11 bases. The CDR3 sequence is CASSEPGTRSYEQYF. The DNA for the CDR3 is TGTGCCAGCAGTGAACCCGGGACACGCTCCTACGAGCAGTACTTC.

V and J are TRBV4-3 and TRBJ2-7; 7 bases fit TRBD2. Germline CDR1 and CDR2: LGHNA and YSLEER. With 0 bases clipped from V and 6 bases from J, the junction kept 2 bases outside the gene matches. The CDR3 sequence is 13 residues long. The CDR3 DNA sequence: TGCGCCAGCAGCCAAGAGGGCGGGAGCGAGCAGTACTTC. Translated: CASSQEGGSEQYF.

The chain is built from TRBV30 and TRBJ2-1, with no clear D. Germline V lookup: CDR1 GTSNPN, CDR2 SVGIG (reference sequence). V was cut by 3 bases and J by 10 bases, with 16 bases left in between. The CDR3 loop spans 13 amino acids. CDR3 region: CAWRGIKLREQFF. For the CDR3, the DNA is TGTGCCTGGAGAGGGATCAAGTTGAGGGAGCAGTTCTTC.

The V gene is TRBV27, the J gene TRBJ2-1, with 10 nucleotides matching TRBD2. The CDR3 totals 17 residues. In germline, CDR1 is MNHEY, CDR2 SMNVEV (reference sequence). The V segment lost 5 bases and the J segment 5 bases; nucleotides outside the gene matches: 12. The CDR3 coding sequence is TGTGCCAGCAGTCCCCGACCTATAGCGGGAGGTAACAATGAGCAGTTCTTC. The encoded protein is CASSPRPIAGGNNEQFF.

The V call is TRBV29-1, the J call TRBJ2-5, with D unresolved. The closer fit of TRBJ2-7 to the DNA end suggests the J call may be wrong. CDR1 SQVTM and CDR2 ANQGSEA come from the germline V gene. This CDR3 has 14 amino acids. CDR3 residues: CSVEGLAGTYEQYF. DNA for the CDR3: TGCAGCGTTGAAGGTTTAGCCGGCACCTACGAGCAGTACTTC.

A word on this clone: Other DNA sequences in this sample translate to the same CDR3. This chain joins TRBV5-1 and TRBJ2-3; possibly TRBD2 for D (5 bases). The germline V gene has CDR1 SGHRS and CDR2 YFSETQ. This CDR3 has 15 amino acids. Trimming removed 0 bases from V and 3 bases from J, with 11 bases in between. The CDR3 DNA reads TGCGCCAGCAGCTTGGAAGTGGGAGTGACAGATACGCAGTATTTT. It codes for CASSLEVGVTDTQYF.

The rearrangement links TRBV18 to TRBJ2-7; unclear D gene. CDR1 and CDR2 (germline): KGHSH, LQKENI. Trimming left V 3 bases short and J 6 bases short, with 15 bases between. This CDR3 has 14 residues. CDR3 in amino acids: CASSPTSSPVEQYF. The CDR3 DNA follows: TGTGCCAGCTCACCGACCAGTAGTCCCGTCGAGCAGTACTTC.

This clone showed up just once. V and J are TRBV28 and TRBJ1-4; a possible D gene is TRBD1 (6 bases). Looked up from germline, CDR1 is MDHEN and CDR2 is SYDVKM. There are 15 residues in the CDR3. V gave up 3 bases and J gave up 4 bases, with 12 bases separating them. The CDR3 DNA follows: TGTGCCAGCAGTTTGGGGGGGCAAAGTAATGAAAAACTGTTTTTT. Its translation is CASSLGGQSNEKLFF.

V usage is TRBV6-5 and J usage is TRBJ1-2; D is possibly TRBD1 (5 bases). This CDR3 is built from 14 residues. V dropped 0 bases and J dropped 2 bases, with 7 bases sitting between them. Germline V CDR1 and CDR2: MNHEY, SVGAGI. This CDR3 reads CASSYSGVNYGYTF. CDR3 in DNA: TGTGCCAGCAGTTACTCGGGGGTGAACTATGGCTACACCTTC.

The CDR3 coding sequence is TGTGCCACCAGCAGAGTCCTTGGGACAGCCTATGGCTACACCTTC. Residues: CATSRVLGTAYGYTF. V usage is TRBV15 and J usage is TRBJ1-2, with 7 bases fitting TRBD1. CDR1 LNHNV and CDR2 YYDKDF come from the germline V gene (reference sequence). The CDR3 sequence is 15 residues long. V lost 1 base and J lost 4; bases outside the gene matches: 6.

The gene calls are TRBV7-9 and TRBJ1-4; 7 bases match TRBD1. CDR3 length equals 16 residues. The V gene end was trimmed by 1 base and the J gene end by 7 bases; junction bases not matched to a gene: 9. Germline V CDR1 and CDR2: SEHNR, FQNEAQ (reference sequence). DNA for the CDR3: TGTGCCAGCAGCTTAGGTGCGACAGGGCGGGGTGAAAAACTGTTTTTT. Amino acids: CASSLGATGRGEKLFF.

The rearrangement uses TRBV7-2 and TRBJ1-5, with D perhaps matching TRBD1 (5 bases). This CDR3 is 15 amino acids long. Germline V CDR1 and CDR2: SGHTA, FQGNSA. Trimming shortened V by 5 bases and J by 2 bases, and 13 bases separated the two germline ends. CDR3 amino acids: CASSADSGRNQPQHF. DNA of the CDR3: TGTGCCAGCAGCGCCGACAGCGGACGCAATCAGCCCCAGCATTTT.

V is TRBV18 and J is TRBJ1-5; weak D call: TRBD1 (5 bases). This CDR3 is 16 amino acids long. The germline V and J ends were trimmed by 2 bases and 0 bases, with 11 bases remaining between them. Germline CDR1 is KGHSH and CDR2 is LQKENI. The CDR3 nucleotides are TGTGCCAGCTCACCATTTGGGGCGGATAGCAATCAGCCCCAGCATTTT. It encodes CASSPFGADSNQPQHF.

This chain's CDR3 is CASSPLGGRASGRVLGEQFF. The CDR3, as DNA: TGTGCCAGCAGTCCCCTTGGGGGCCGAGCTAGCGGGCGCGTTCTGGGTGAGCAGTTCTTC. The gene calls are TRBV28 and TRBJ2-1; 8 bases are shared with TRBD2. CDR3 length: 20 residues. V shed 5 bases, J shed 9 bases, and the junction held 27 bases outside the gene matches. CDR1 and CDR2 from the germline V gene are MDHEN and SYDVKM.